This T cell receptor (beta chain) was obtained from a study of shared clonotypes between healthy human individuals. CDR1 SGHKS and CDR2 YYEKEE come from the germline V gene (reference sequence). V was trimmed by 3 bases and J by 8 bases, leaving 14 bases between them. CDR3 length: 13 residues. The assay was immunoSEQ multiplex PCR, and TCRdb's table has in-frame clones only and misses some. This table holds hundreds of thousands of clones, roughly 97% found once. This clone was detected only once. V is TRBV5-5 and J is TRBJ1-2; weak D call: TRBD1 (6 bases). Source material: naive CD4+ T cells sorted from blood. Subset denoted: CD45RA+ positively selected. This receptor was identified in a woman aged 25 to 39 in good health. The CDR3 loop reads CASSWGRGAGYTF. In DNA form, the CDR3 reads TGTGCCAGCAGCTGGGGCAGGGGAGCGGGCTACACCTTC.